This TCR beta chain was captured in a study of T-cell reconstitution after alpha-beta-depleted transplantation in children (TCRdb year 2016). Looking at the study overall: T-cell immune reconstitution after TCRalphabeta/CD19-depleted allogeneic hematopoietic cell transplantation in children was quantitatively tracked in the study by means of TCR repertoire profiling. What the study reported, not specific to this receptor: About two months after transplant, the apparently early recovery of alphabetaT-cell counts reportedly depended on just several hundred clones that had expanded rapidly and came from non-depleted graft cells. In some patients, high TCRbeta diversity at day 60 was attributed to recipient T cells and intrathymic progenitors that had survived conditioning. Over the following months the frequencies of hyperexpanded clones went down, and after one year T-cell counts and TCRbeta diversity were mostly credited to newly produced T cells.

The junction shows trimming of 3 bases on V and 0 bases on J, and the gene matches do not reach 6 bases of it. Looking up the germline V gene yields CDR1 SNHLY and CDR2 FYNNEI. From its cysteine to its phenylalanine, the CDR3 spans 17 amino acids. CDR3 DNA is the only sequence kept; it has 51 bases, read in frame from the first base. Read against the paper, the sample's treatment or condition label means: allogeneic hematopoietic cell transplantation with graft depleted of TCRalphabeta T cells and CD19 B cells. The transplant recipients were children given TCRalphabeta/CD19-depleted allogeneic hematopoietic cell grafts. Preparation of the library involved PCR. These reads were obtained on an Illumina HiSeq 2500. TCR library preparation used molecular barcoding, with unique molecular identifiers applied to normalize quantification of the TCRbeta repertoire. Using fastp trimming at Q25 and MiXCR clonotype assembly, TCRdb reanalyzed the public sequencing data and kept in-frame beta chains. Records with the same CDR3 protein are collapsed into one entry carrying the most frequent genes and DNA. The sample table contains some 290,000 distinct CDR3 sequences; only one count was recorded for more than 20% of them. The ten largest make up about a tenth of the sample.

With respect to this clonotype: Its antigen is not yet known. The sample holds no much larger clone one base away, and base qualities are not on file.

The source is a male patient younger than 18 who had a stem cell transplant for acute lymphoblastic leukemia, so the T cells may come from the graft donor. The sequence links TRBV2 to TRBJ2-3, and TRBD2 matches 10 of the central bases. The sample consisted of PBMCs, mostly from graft donor cells, taken 180 days after TCRalphabeta/CD19-depleted stem cell transplant. The CDR3 loop reads CASSDRGLAVSTDTQYF. The bases read TGTGCCAGCAGTGACCGAGGACTAGCGGTTAGCACAGATACGCAGTATTTT.